This T cell receptor beta chain was obtained from a study of blood T cell repertoires in COVID-19 (dated by TCRdb to 2020 to 2021). Background on the whole study: Collaborator samples came from the United States, Italy and Spain and covered acute and convalescent phases of COVID-19. The prospective study material was composed of cDNA or gDNA derived from T cells, B-cell-depleted T cells, or PBMCs. Subjects who had been exposed to COVID-19, were actively infected with it, or had recovered from it provided the deeply sampled blood TCRbeta repertoires that made up the dataset. The repertoires were released in a freely available public database intended as a resource for research on the immune response to SARS-CoV-2. Samples came from the ongoing ImmuneRACE study (first 160 participants) plus 1,254 subjects from 6 global collaborators. A de-identified subject ID, COVID-19 status, age in years and sex were almost always included in the sample metadata. Where available, HLA class I and class II types were obtained from metadata supplied by the sample provider rather than from assay-based typing. Results the study describes overall, beyond this receptor: The amount of clinical and demographic metadata varied by source and participant and was provided uncurated.

Collaborating institutions collected whole blood in K2EDTA tubes following their own protocols. For TCRbeta analysis, collaborators shipped samples as frozen whole blood, isolated PBMCs, or DNA extracted from either of those sample types. The immunoSEQ Assay, a bias-controlled multiplex PCR, was used to amplify TCRbeta CDR3 regions from genomic DNA. For the original study's pipeline: Within the assay, amplification of reference gene primers was used to estimate how many nucleated cells each sample contained. To quantify the absolute abundance of each unique TCRbeta CDR3 rearrangement, sequence reads were collapsed and filtered. For each sample, productive Simpson clonality was calculated by taking the square root of Simpson's diversity index across productive rearrangements. TCRdb obtained this table from immuneACCESS and retained in-frame rearrangements with V and J assigned. These tables miss some clones; where compared with another copy, unresolved V genes account for less than half of the shortfall, and the remainder is unexplained. V, J and clone size are those of that table, while D and trimming were read from the DNA. For this sample there are 90,000 or so clones; approximately 91% appear just once. About 1.8% of the sample is held by the ten biggest clonotypes.

This clone came up once. Its antigen is currently not known. No base qualities exist here, and no much larger clone lies one base off it. The CDR3 starts with the cysteine, ends with the phenylalanine, and has 14 residues. This entry keeps only the CDR3 DNA: 42 bases, framed from base 1. V drops 5 bases and J drops 8 bases, leaving 15 bases in between. Sequences MNHEY (CDR1) and SVGAGI (CDR2) are obtained from the germline V gene. The sequence derives from a human donor with active COVID-19. The donor label of this sample is uncertain. Recombination linked TRBV6-5 to TRBJ1-4; perhaps TRBD1 is the D gene, with 6 bases matching. The material sequenced was peripheral blood. The CDR3 has the sequence CASSLQGEGEKLFF. The DNA reads TGTGCCAGCAGTCTACAGGGAGAGGGAGAAAAACTGTTTTTT.